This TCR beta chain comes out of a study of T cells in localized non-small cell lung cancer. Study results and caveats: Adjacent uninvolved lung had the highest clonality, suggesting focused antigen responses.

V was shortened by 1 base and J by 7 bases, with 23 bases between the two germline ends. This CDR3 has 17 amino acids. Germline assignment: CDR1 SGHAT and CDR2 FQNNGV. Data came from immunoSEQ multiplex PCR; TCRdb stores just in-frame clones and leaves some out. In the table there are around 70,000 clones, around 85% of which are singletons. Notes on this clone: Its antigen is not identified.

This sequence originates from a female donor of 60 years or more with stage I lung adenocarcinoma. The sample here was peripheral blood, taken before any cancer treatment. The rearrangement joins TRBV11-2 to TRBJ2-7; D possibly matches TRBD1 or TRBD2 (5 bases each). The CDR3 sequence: CASSLVRGLIIDVEQYF. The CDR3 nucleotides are TGTGCCAGCAGCTTAGTACGGGGCTTAATTATTGATGTTGAGCAGTACTTC.